The source of this T cell receptor beta chain is a study of blood T cell repertoires in COVID-19. Study details: From T cells, B-cell-depleted T cells, or PBMCs came the material, which was cDNA or gDNA.

Sequenced by immunoSEQ multiplex PCR; TCRdb stores in-frame clones only, minus some. This sample yields about 300,000 clones, of which roughly 92% are seen a single time; around 2% belongs to the top ten. In germline, CDR1 is LGHDT, CDR2 YNNKEL (reference sequence). The CDR3 totals 13 residues. The junction had 5 bases not matched to a gene; V was cut back by 4 bases and J by 8 bases. The TCR originated in a young woman with COVID-19, enrolled during active disease. Sequenced sample: peripheral blood. This rearrangement joins TRBV3-1 (or the pseudogene TRBV3-2) to TRBJ1-2; TRBD1 agrees at 9 bases. For the CDR3, the DNA is TGTGCCAGCAGCCCCGACAGGGGGAAAGGCTACACCTTC. This codes for CASSPDRGKGYTF.